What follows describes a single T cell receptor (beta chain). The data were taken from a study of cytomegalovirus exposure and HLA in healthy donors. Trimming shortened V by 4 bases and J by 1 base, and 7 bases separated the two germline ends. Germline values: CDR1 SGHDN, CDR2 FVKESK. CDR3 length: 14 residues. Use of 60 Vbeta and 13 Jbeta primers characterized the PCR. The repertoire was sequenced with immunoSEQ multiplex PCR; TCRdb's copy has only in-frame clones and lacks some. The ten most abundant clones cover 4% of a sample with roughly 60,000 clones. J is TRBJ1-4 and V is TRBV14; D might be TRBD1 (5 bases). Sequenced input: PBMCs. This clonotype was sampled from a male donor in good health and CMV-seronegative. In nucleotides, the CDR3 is TGTGCCAGCAGCCCCAGGGTAACTAATGAAAAACTGTTTTTT. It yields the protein CASSPRVTNEKLFF.